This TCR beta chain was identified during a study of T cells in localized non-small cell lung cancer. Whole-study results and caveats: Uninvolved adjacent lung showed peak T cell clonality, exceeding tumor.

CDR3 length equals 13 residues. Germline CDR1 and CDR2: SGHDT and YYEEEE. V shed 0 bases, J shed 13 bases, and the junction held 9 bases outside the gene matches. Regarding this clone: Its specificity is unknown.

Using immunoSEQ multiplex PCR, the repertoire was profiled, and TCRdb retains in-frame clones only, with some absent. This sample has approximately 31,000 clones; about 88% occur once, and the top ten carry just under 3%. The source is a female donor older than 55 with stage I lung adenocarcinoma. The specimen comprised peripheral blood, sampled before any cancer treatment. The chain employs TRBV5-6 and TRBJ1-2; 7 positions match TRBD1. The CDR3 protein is CASSLVTGYLITF. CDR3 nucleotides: TGTGCCAGCAGCTTGGTGACAGGGTATCTCATCACCTTC. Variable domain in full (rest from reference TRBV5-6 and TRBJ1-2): DAGVTQSPTHLIKTRGQQVTLRCSPKSGHDTVSWYQQALGQGPQFIFQYYEEEERQRGNFPDRFSGHQFPNYSSELNVNALLLGDSALYLCASSLVTGYLITFGSGTRLTVV.